This T cell receptor beta chain was captured in a study of T cells in localized non-small cell lung cancer. Study-level points and caveats: Longer overall survival was associated with a higher density of T cells in the blood. A median of 57 clones ranked among the top 100 in tumor appeared in adjacent lung.

The repertoire was sequenced with immunoSEQ multiplex PCR; TCRdb's copy has only in-frame clones and lacks some. The sample has over 15,000 clones, 89% seen once. The germline CDR1 and CDR2 sequences are SEHNR and FQNEAQ (reference sequence). The CDR3 has 12 amino acids. The V gene lost 3 bases and the J gene lost 10 bases, with 11 bases spanning the gap. Points on this clone: The antigen is undetermined.

The origin of this receptor is a female donor of 60 years or more with stage III squamous cell lung carcinoma. The rearrangement links TRBV7-9 to TRBJ2-3, with D tentatively TRBD2 (5 bases). The sample in question was peripheral blood, obtained before any cancer treatment. The CDR3 loop is CASSFPSLAQYF. In DNA form, the CDR3 reads TGTGCCAGCAGCTTTCCATCACTAGCGCAGTATTTT.